A single sample gave rise to the 7 T cell receptor beta chains below, sequenced in a study of tumor-infiltrating lymphocytes in primary liver carcinoma. Investigators took RNA and DNA out together from roughly 20-30 mg of unsorted bulk tissue. Starting material of about 480 ng total RNA yielded TCR beta cDNA via a constant-region primer. It was through three nested multiplex PCR rounds of slightly modified ARM-PCR that TCR beta libraries arose. The first two PCR rounds used TRBV1-TRBV30 primers with a Cbeta primer, nine to eleven cycles each. TCRdb redid the calling of the multiplex PCR reads with MiXCR, one entry per CDR3 protein. The data show 150,000 to 200,000 distinct CDR3 sequences, around 85% seen once. Sequences were obtained from tumor tissue from primary liver carcinoma. The receptors derive from a man aged 35-49 years with primary liver carcinoma and hepatitis B virus infection.

This clonotype has at least ten counts. Its ends do not fully match the called genes, so a read error is possible. CDR3 loop: CASRLAGGVKNIQYF. Here the CDR3 DNA reads TGTGCCAGCAGATTGGCAGGGGGCGTAAAAAACATTCAGTACTTC. V is TRBV5-4 and J is TRBJ2-4; 8 nucleotides match TRBD1. Germline V gene lookup returns CDR1 SGHNT and CDR2 YYREEE (reference sequence). CDR3 length equals 15 residues.

About this clonotype: An end of the junction does not agree with germline; a read error may underlie this. The chain is built from TRBV4-3 and TRBJ2-2, with TRBD2 matching over 12 bases. The CDR3 is 18 amino acids. Germline CDR1 is LGHNA and CDR2 is YSLEER. The CDR3 is CASNQESPGLAGLGELLF. The CDR3 DNA reads TGCGCCAGCAACCAAGAAAGCCCGGGACTAGCGGGCCTGGGGGAGCTGCTTTTT.

For this clonotype: A much larger clone lies a single base off, so this may be a read error. The chain is built from TRBV30 and TRBJ1-1; D is unresolved. The CDR3 is 11 residues long. In germline, CDR1 is GTSNPN, CDR2 SVGIG (reference sequence). Trimming cost V 4 bases and J 7 bases, with 10 bases left between them. This CDR3 is CAWNVGFEAFF. CDR3 coding DNA: TGTGCCTGGAATGTTGGGTTTGAAGCTTTCTTT.

With respect to this clonotype: Relative to the germline gene, one junction end is altered; a read error may explain this. This chain links TRBV11-3 with TRBJ2-1; 8 nucleotides line up with TRBD2. This CDR3 is built from 16 residues. Germline CDR1 is SGHNT and CDR2 is YENEEA. CDR3: CTSSLISGRPYNDQFF. CDR3 DNA: TGCACCAGCAGCCTGATCAGCGGGAGACCCTATAATGACCAGTTCTTC.

About this clonotype: Compared with germline, one end of the junction differs, possibly owing to a read error. The chain uses TRBV12-3 or TRBV12-4 and TRBJ1-6; D gene uncertain. The CDR3 has 14 residues. This chain's CDR3 is CATSAVRQYSPLHF. CDR3 coding DNA: TGTGCCACCAGTGCAGTCAGACAATATTCACCCCTCCACTTT.

Concerning this clonotype itself: The junction and the germline gene differ at one end; a read error may be behind it. The rearrangement joins TRBV6-9 to TRBJ2-6; 7 nucleotides align to TRBD1. Germline CDR1 and CDR2: MNHGY and SVAAGI. The CDR3 is 17 amino acids. This chain's CDR3 is CASRGGVRSFGVNVLTF. CDR3 sequence (DNA): TGTGCCAGCAGAGGGGGCGTTCGAAGCTTTGGGGTCAACGTCCTGACTTTC.

The chain couples TRBV29-1 to TRBJ2-5; D remains ambiguous. CDR3 length equals 15 residues. Trimming removed 1 base at V and 1 base at J, with 13 bases between. CDR1 and CDR2 (germline): SQVTM, ANQGSEA. The CDR3 DNA reads TGCAGCGTTGAAGGAACCGGGCACTCCCAAGAGACCCAGTACTTC. Translating gives CSVEGTGHSQETQYF.